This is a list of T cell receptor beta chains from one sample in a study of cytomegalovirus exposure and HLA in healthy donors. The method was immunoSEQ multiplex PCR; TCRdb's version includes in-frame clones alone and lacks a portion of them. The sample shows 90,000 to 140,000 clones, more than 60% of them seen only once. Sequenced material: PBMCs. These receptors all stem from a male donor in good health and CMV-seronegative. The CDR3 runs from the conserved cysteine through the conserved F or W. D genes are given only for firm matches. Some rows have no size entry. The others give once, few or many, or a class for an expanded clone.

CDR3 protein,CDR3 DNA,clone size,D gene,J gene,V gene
CASSRLAGVSYEQYF,TGCGCCAGCTCCAGACTAGCGGGAGTTTCCTACGAGCAGTACTTC,.,TRBD2,TRBJ2-7,TRBV10-2
CASSSGQPNQPQHF,TGTGCCAGCAGCAGTGGACAGCCCAATCAGCCCCAGCATTTT,.,.,TRBJ1-5,TRBV5-5
CASSYPPGSGGNEQFF,TGTGCCAGCAGTTACCCACCGGGGAGCGGGGGAAATGAGCAGTTCTTC,.,TRBD2,TRBJ2-1,TRBV6-5
CASSLSRVLTEAFF,TGTGCCAGCAGTTTATCCAGGGTTTTGACTGAAGCTTTCTTT,.,.,TRBJ1-1,TRBV27
CASSFGGQTYEQYF,TGTGCCAGCAGCTTTGGTGGACAGACCTACGAGCAGTACTTC,.,.,TRBJ2-7,TRBV7-2
CASSMPGQAYNEQFF,TGTGCCAGTAGCATGCCGGGACAAGCCTACAATGAGCAGTTCTTC,.,.,TRBJ2-1,TRBV19
CASSRRQEETQYF,TGTGCCAGCAGCCGCCGACAGGAGGAGACCCAGTACTTC,.,.,TRBJ2-5,TRBV5-4
CASRERESYNEQFF,TGTGCCAGCAGGGAGCGGGAGTCCTACAATGAGCAGTTCTTC,.,TRBD2,TRBJ2-1,TRBV2
CASSPGLAGGPEETQYF,TGTGCCAGCAGCCCCGGACTAGCGGGAGGGCCGGAAGAGACCCAGTACTTC,.,TRBD2,TRBJ2-5,TRBV5-4
CASRGGPRGEQYF,TGTGCCAGTAGGGGTGGCCCTCGCGGGGAGCAGTACTTC,.,.,TRBJ2-7,TRBV19
CASSSGGLAGVETQYF,TGCGCCAGCAGCTCAGGGGGACTAGCGGGAGTAGAGACCCAGTACTTC,once,TRBD2,TRBJ2-5,TRBV5-1
CASSSQGRHEQYF,TGTGCCAGCAGCTCCCAGGGTCGGCACGAGCAGTACTTC,.,.,TRBJ2-7,TRBV11-3
CASSTFENTGELFF,TGTGCCAGCAGCACTTTCGAGAACACCGGGGAGCTGTTTTTT,once,.,TRBJ2-2,TRBV6-1
CASSQSNTGTYEQYF,TGCGCCAGCAGCCAGTCCAACACAGGGACCTACGAGCAGTACTTC,few,.,TRBJ2-7,TRBV4-1
CASRRWTGGASPSPLHF,TGTGCCAGCAGGCGATGGACAGGGGGCGCATCCCCCTCACCCCTCCACTTT,.,TRBD1,TRBJ1-6,TRBV27
CAWSVQGAPSGELFF,TGTGCCTGGAGTGTACAGGGGGCTCCGTCCGGGGAGCTGTTTTTT,few,TRBD1,TRBJ2-2,TRBV30
CAWSASGSIPTYEQYF,TGTGCCTGGAGTGCTAGCGGGAGTATACCCACCTACGAGCAGTACTTC,.,TRBD2,TRBJ2-7,TRBV30
CASSLGAGGTGELFF,TGTGCTAGCAGCTTAGGGGCCGGAGGCACCGGGGAGCTGTTTTTT,once,.,TRBJ2-2,TRBV7-7
CSVAGQAKNTEAFF,TGCAGCGTTGCGGGACAGGCCAAAAACACTGAAGCTTTCTTT,once,TRBD1,TRBJ1-1,TRBV29-1
CASNPGATNEKLFF,TGTGCCAGCAACCCGGGAGCAACTAATGAAAAACTGTTTTTT,.,.,TRBJ1-4,TRBV6-1
CASSYDMSGYGYTF,TGTGCCAGCAGCTATGACATGTCTGGCTATGGCTACACCTTC,.,.,TRBJ1-2,TRBV6-5
CASSLGAGPYQETQYF,TGTGCCAGCAGCTTGGGGGCTGGCCCGTACCAAGAGACCCAGTACTTC,once,.,TRBJ2-5,TRBV13
CASSLHGGQGNQPQHF,TGTGCCAGCAGCTTACACGGGGGGCAGGGCAATCAGCCCCAGCATTTT,once,.,TRBJ1-5,TRBV7-9
CASTWGGRVTDTQYF,TGTGCCAGCACCTGGGGCGGGAGGGTCACAGATACGCAGTATTTT,.,TRBD2,TRBJ2-3,TRBV6-6
CASSLRGLGQPQHF,TGTGCCAGCAGCTTACGGGGGTTAGGTCAGCCCCAGCATTTT,.,.,TRBJ1-5,TRBV7-2
CASSLAGRGGNYEQYF,TGTGCCAGCAGCTTGGCCGGCAGGGGAGGGAACTACGAGCAGTACTTC,few,.,TRBJ2-7,TRBV5-4
CASSPLGQGYEQYF,TGTGCCAGCTCACCACTGGGACAGGGTTACGAGCAGTACTTC,.,TRBD1,TRBJ2-7,TRBV18
CASSLSSRGLIEQYF,TGTGCCAGCAGTTTATCGAGCAGGGGGCTTATCGAGCAGTACTTC,.,TRBD1,TRBJ2-7,TRBV27
CASSLWGGRFQTGDSNQPQHF,TGTGCCAGCAGTTTATGGGGGGGCCGTTTCCAAACGGGTGATAGCAATCAGCCCCAGCATTTT,.,.,TRBJ1-5,TRBV27
CASSPGLAGLYEQYF,TGTGCCAGCAGCCCTGGACTAGCGGGACTGTACGAGCAGTACTTC,.,TRBD2,TRBJ2-7,TRBV14
CASSFQGYSYEQYF,TGTGCCAGCAGTTTTCAGGGTTACTCCTACGAGCAGTACTTC,.,.,TRBJ2-7,TRBV27
CASSLDRGYGNQPQHF,TGTGCCAGCAGCTTGGACAGGGGTTATGGCAATCAGCCCCAGCATTTT,.,TRBD1,TRBJ1-5,TRBV5-8
CASSPQRQGRIGNTIYF,TGTGCCAGCAGCCCCCAGCGGCAGGGGCGAATTGGAAACACCATATATTTT,.,.,TRBJ1-3,TRBV7-6
CASSIEHESNEQFF,TGTGCCAGTAGTATAGAACACGAAAGCAATGAGCAGTTCTTC,many,.,TRBJ2-1,TRBV19
CASSLRDRANTEAFF,TGTGCCAGCAGTCTCCGGGACAGGGCGAACACTGAAGCTTTCTTT,.,TRBD1,TRBJ1-1,TRBV27
CATQQTSGLSYEQYF,TGTGCCACCCAACAGACTAGCGGGCTCTCCTACGAGCAGTACTTC,.,TRBD2,TRBJ2-7,TRBV10-3
CASSRLAGINEQYF,TGTGCCAGCAGCCGACTAGCGGGAATCAACGAGCAGTACTTC,.,TRBD2,TRBJ2-7,TRBV6-5
CASSEGLNTEAFF,TGTGCCAGCAGTGAAGGGCTGAACACTGAAGCTTTCTTT,.,.,TRBJ1-1,TRBV2
CASSPDSAPYYEQYF,TGTGCCAGCAGCCCCGACTCAGCTCCATACTACGAGCAGTACTTC,.,.,TRBJ2-7,TRBV5-4
CASSEGDWGTSQPQHF,TGTGCCAGCAGTGAAGGGGACTGGGGTACCTCGCAGCCCCAGCATTTT,.,.,TRBJ1-5,TRBV2
CASSLEDRLSEKLFF,TGTGCCAGCAGCTTAGAGGACAGGTTGAGTGAAAAACTGTTTTTT,.,TRBD1,TRBJ1-4,TRBV7-3
CASSPDGWYEQYF,TGTGCCAGCAGCCCCGACGGGTGGTACGAGCAGTACTTC,.,.,TRBJ2-7,TRBV6-5